This record covers a single T cell receptor (beta chain). The method was immunoSEQ multiplex PCR; TCRdb's version includes in-frame clones alone and lacks a portion of them. Among 210,000 or so clones listed, about 85% were seen once. The data belong to a study of blood T cell repertoires in COVID-19. This CDR3 contains 17 residues. Germline assignment: CDR1 SGHTA and CDR2 FQGNSA. V dropped 5 bases and J dropped 3 bases, with 23 bases sitting between them. This sequence joins TRBV7-2 and TRBJ2-7; the D gene is possibly TRBD1 (5 bases). Source material: peripheral blood. The sequence was obtained from a woman aged 18 to 35 who had recovered from COVID-19. CDR3 in DNA: TGTGCCAGCAGCCCAACGATGACTCCAAAGGGGAACTACGAGCAGTACTTC. Amino acids: CASSPTMTPKGNYEQYF.